This is a list of T cell receptor beta chains from one sample in a study of shared clonotypes between healthy human individuals. Generated by immunoSEQ multiplex PCR, the TCRdb table keeps only in-frame clones and is missing some. This table has about 2,100,000 clones, approximately 94% appearing once. The sample comprised naive CD8+ T cells from PBMCs. Receptors originate from a man between 18 and 35 years old in good health. Some clones in this sample may be carry-over from other donors' samples. CDR3s leave out the opening cysteine and the closing phenylalanine or tryptophan. Fields, in order: CDR3 length, J gene, V gene, CDR3 protein.

>14|TRBJ2-2|TRBV27
ASSFSGGAFAGELF
>14|TRBJ1-3|TRBV4-3
ASSDLQGTSGNTIY
>13|TRBJ1-2|TRBV6-5
ASKPDGPANYGYT
>13|TRBJ2-1|TRBV5-4
ASSLEGRSYNEQF
>10|TRBJ1-2|TRBV12-5
ASGYLFYGYT
>13|TRBJ2-1|TRBV27
ASSWASFSYNEQF
>14|TRBJ2-1|TRBV4-2
ASSPIEEYSYNEQF
>13|TRBJ2-7|TRBV18
ASSSPGTGAYEQY
>13|TRBJ1-1|TRBV19
ASIAGTGFGYEAF
>11|TRBJ1-5|TRBV27
ASSPTGVQPQH
>9|TRBJ2-1|TRBV9
ASSATGEQF
>13|TRBJ2-1|TRBV4-3
ASSQDRGSYNEQF
>10|TRBJ2-3|TRBV19
ASTTGLDTQY
>7|TRBJ1-1|TRBV28
VAPPEAF
>13|TRBJ2-7|TRBV2
ASSETGLAAYEQY
>14|TRBJ2-3|TRBV13
ASRTHSWSLTDTQY
>13|TRBJ1-4|TRBV27
AYVGLQATNEKLF
>13|TRBJ2-7|TRBV6-1
ASSESLKGVYEQY
>12|TRBJ1-4|TRBV7-6
ASSSRGFDEKLF
>14|TRBJ2-7|TRBV5-4
ASSLGGRTFLYEQY
>13|TRBJ2-1|TRBV5-1
ASSLPGLADNEQF
>11|TRBJ2-1|TRBV5-4
ARQTRGHREQF
>12|TRBJ2-2|TRBV19
ASRSRGGTGELF
>12|TRBJ2-1|TRBV12-5
ASGLADRWNEQF
>16|TRBJ2-2|TRBV7-9
ASIGIGTGPANTGELF
>13|TRBJ1-2|TRBV15
ATSRDRGGALGYT
>13|TRBJ1-5|TRBV6-6
ASSSDGASNQPQH
>12|TRBJ2-7|TRBV6-5
ASSYGTSVYEQY
>13|TRBJ2-1|TRBV14
ASSQDWTSGRALF
>12|TRBJ2-2|TRBV28
ASSLTVNTGELF
>15|TRBJ2-2|TRBV7-6
ASSPSGGALGTGELF
>9|TRBJ1-1|TRBV19
AIGVNTEAF
>12|TRBJ1-2|TRBV5-1
ASSEYRGNYGYT
>12|TRBJ1-1|TRBV27
ASRPYQGSGEAF
>16|TRBJ2-7|TRBV28
ASSFEQAAITTSYEQY
>16|TRBJ2-5|TRBV27
ASRPTYLSGRAGETQY
>11|TRBJ2-7|TRBV11-2
ASSPTSAHEQY
>13|TRBJ2-3|TRBV7-3
ASSLRGALADTQY
>13|TRBJ2-7|TRBV9
ASSPQTSPPYEQY
>13|TRBJ2-1|TRBV28
ASSPGQSSYNEQF
>12|TRBJ1-5|TRBV6-4
AGRGTDSNQPQH
>14|TRBJ2-1|TRBV9
ASSANAGARYNEQF
>10|TRBJ2-3|TRBV5-6
ASSSRPDTQY